This TCR beta chain derives from a study of OX40 agonist ivuxolimab in advanced cancers. Background on the whole study: Ivuxolimab was an agonistic, fully human IgG2 monoclonal antibody directed against OX40 (CD134), a costimulatory receptor. In the dose-escalation cohort, 75% to 90% of patients were male, and the mean age was 60 years with a range of roughly 20 to 80. Intravenous ivuxolimab was administered to patients every 2 weeks at six dose levels: 0.01, 0.1, 0.3, 1.5, 3 and 10 mg/kg. Three dose-escalation patients achieved partial responses, one with hepatocellular carcinoma and two with cutaneous melanoma. The paper reports the monotherapy dose-escalation portion (N of about 47 patients) of the phase I ivuxolimab trial. Patients were allowed to have had prior anti-PD-1, anti-PD-L1 or anti-CTLA-4 therapy, and approximately 37% of the dose-escalation patients had been treated with checkpoint inhibitors. Among the approximately 50 dose-escalation patients, about 19 had hepatocellular carcinoma, 15 melanoma, 9 renal cell carcinoma and 9 head and neck cancer. Peripheral TCRbeta sequencing aimed to test whether ivuxolimab altered TCR sequence diversity and caused clonal T-cell expansion. The study at large found these results: In the 0.1-3.0 mg/kg groups, partial responders had among the lowest normalized peripheral clonal expansion, particularly in CD8+ T cells. Low levels of normalized T-cell clonal expansion were also seen in some patients who did not respond. At doses of 0.1 to 3.0 mg/kg, clonal expansion of both CD4+ and CD8+ blood T cells was observed from baseline to week 6. After ivuxolimab, CD8+ T cells had more expanded clones than CD4+ T cells on average. The antigen specificity of the peripheral T cells that underwent clonal expansion was not determined.

Details on this clone: The antigen it binds to is not known. No base quality information exists; no much larger clone differs at one position.

Genomic DNA was extracted from sorted cells for sequencing of the TCRbeta CDR3 region. TCRbeta CDR3 regions were sequenced using the immunoSEQ Assay. Imported from immuneACCESS, the table was reduced by TCRdb to in-frame sequences with V and J called. These copies leave out some clones; in studies compared against another copy, an unresolved V gene accounts for under half, and the cause of the remainder is not known. The sample yields tens of thousands of clones; roughly 90% were counted once. Of the sample, 2.6% is held by the ten largest clones. The trial excluded patients who had a history of autoimmune disease or were on systemic immunosuppression. Peripheral blood for TCR sequencing was collected from all dose cohorts at baseline, on cycle 4 day 1, and on cycle 7 day 1. Samples were obtained from an open-label, multicenter, first-in-human phase I dose-escalation trial of ivuxolimab. The trial enrolled adults with locally advanced or metastatic head and neck squamous cell, hepatocellular, melanoma or renal cell carcinoma. CD4+ and CD8+ T cells were sorted separately from peripheral blood before TCR sequencing.

Looking up the germline V gene (reference sequence) yields CDR1 SGHNT and CDR2 YYREEE. The V and J ends are trimmed by 0 bases and 2 bases, leaving 9 bases between them. From its cysteine to its phenylalanine, the CDR3 spans 15 amino acids. Only the CDR3 DNA is retained, 45 bases long and in frame from the first base. The sequence derives from an adult with an advanced solid tumor such as melanoma, head and neck, liver or kidney cancer. This sample comprised CD4+ or CD8+ T cells sorted from blood, obtained in a trial of the OX40 agonist ivuxolimab. The chain joins TRBV5-4 to TRBJ2-1; there is no confident call for the D gene. The CDR3 reads CASSLEPETYNEQFF. The DNA reads TGTGCCAGCAGCTTGGAGCCAGAGACCTACAATGAGCAGTTCTTC.